This T cell receptor (beta chain) was identified during a study of neurological immune-mediated disorders. This CDR3 contains 14 residues. Looked up from germline, CDR1 is LGHNA and CDR2 is YNFKEQ. V was cut by 1 base and J by 4 bases, with 9 bases left in between. The healthy controls volunteered at a blood bank in Maryland, USA. Study conclusions and caveats: Private repertoires in all groups were suggested, as expanded clones shared no CDR3 amino acid sequences across subjects. HTLV-1-associated myelopathy had the most TCR clonal expansion, and multiple sclerosis had the least, less than healthy controls.

MiXCR was run by TCRdb on the 5' RACE reads, yielding one entry per CDR3 protein. Here the sample spans under 80,000 distinct CDR3 sequences, approximately 9.4% being singletons. There are many counts of this clonotype. Its matching antigen is unknown. This rearrangement joins TRBV4-2 to TRBJ2-3; a possible D gene is TRBD2 (6 bases). Sequencing was carried out using PBMCs. The receptor was derived from a man aged 50-59 years in good health. The CDR3 is CASSQAGEADTQYF. The CDR3, as DNA: TGTGCCAGCAGCCAAGCGGGAGAGGCAGATACGCAGTATTTT.